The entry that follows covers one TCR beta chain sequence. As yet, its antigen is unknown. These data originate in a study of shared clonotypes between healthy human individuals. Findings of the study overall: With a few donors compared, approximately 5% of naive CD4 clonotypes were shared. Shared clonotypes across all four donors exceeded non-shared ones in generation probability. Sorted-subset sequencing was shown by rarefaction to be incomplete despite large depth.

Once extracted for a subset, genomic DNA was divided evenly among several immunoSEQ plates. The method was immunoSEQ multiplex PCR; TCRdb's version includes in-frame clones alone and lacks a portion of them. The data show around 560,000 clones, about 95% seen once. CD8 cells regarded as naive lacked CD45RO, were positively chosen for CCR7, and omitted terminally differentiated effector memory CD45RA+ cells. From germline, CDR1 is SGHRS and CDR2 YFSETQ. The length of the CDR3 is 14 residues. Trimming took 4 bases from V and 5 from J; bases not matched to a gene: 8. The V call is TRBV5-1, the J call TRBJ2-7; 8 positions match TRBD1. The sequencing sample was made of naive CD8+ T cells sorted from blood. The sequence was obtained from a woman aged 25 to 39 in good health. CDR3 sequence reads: CASSMTGAWDEQYF. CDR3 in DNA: TGCGCCAGCAGCATGACAGGGGCGTGGGACGAGCAGTACTTC. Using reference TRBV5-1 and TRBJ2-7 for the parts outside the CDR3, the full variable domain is KAGVTQTPRYLIKTRGQQVTLSCSPISGHRSVSWYQQTPGQGLQFLFEYFSETQRNKGNFPGRFSGRQFSNSRSEMNVSTLELGDSALYLCASSMTGAWDEQYFGPGTRLTVT.